This TCR beta chain was found in a study of T cells after yellow fever vaccination. This clonotype was observed many times. TCRdb reprocessed the 5' RACE reads with MiXCR, giving one entry per CDR3 protein. This table has 170,000 or so distinct CDR3 sequences, 9.3% appearing once. This specimen was CD8+ T cells sorted from PBMCs, taken 45 days after the yellow fever booster vaccination. The receptor was derived from a man younger than 30 who received the YFV17D yellow fever vaccine.

The CDR3, as DNA: TGCGCCAGCAGCCTGGGCCCCGGAACCCATTCACCCCTCCACTTT. This encodes CASSLGPGTHSPLHF. This sequence joins TRBV4-3 and TRBJ1-6; no clear D. The CDR3 spans 15 residues. The ends were cut back, 4 bases at V and 8 bases at J, with 15 bases in the middle. CDR1 is LGHNA and CDR2 is YSLEER in the germline V gene.